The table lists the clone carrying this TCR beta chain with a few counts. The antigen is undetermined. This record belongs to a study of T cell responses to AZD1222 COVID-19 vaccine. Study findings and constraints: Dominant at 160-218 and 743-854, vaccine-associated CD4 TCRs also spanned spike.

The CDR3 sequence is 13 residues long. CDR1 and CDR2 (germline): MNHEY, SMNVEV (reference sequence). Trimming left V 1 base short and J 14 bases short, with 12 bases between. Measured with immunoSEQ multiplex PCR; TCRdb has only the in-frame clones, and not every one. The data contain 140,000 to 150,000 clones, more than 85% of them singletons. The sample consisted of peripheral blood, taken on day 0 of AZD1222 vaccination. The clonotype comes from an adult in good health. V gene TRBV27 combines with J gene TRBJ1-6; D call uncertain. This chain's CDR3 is CASSLLDRGTLHF. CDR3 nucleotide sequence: TGTGCCAGCAGTTTATTGGACCGCGGCACCCTCCACTTT.